A selection of T cell receptor beta chains follows, all from one sample in a study of cytomegalovirus exposure and HLA in healthy donors. Some clones are missing from TCRdb's copy, which holds only in-frame ones; the method was immunoSEQ multiplex PCR. There are 200,000 or so clones in the sample; 70% to 85% occur only once, and roughly 0.1% lies in the top ten. Input material: PBMCs. The receptor set was obtained from a boy aged 2-15 years in good health and CMV-seronegative. CDR3s include the opening cysteine and the closing phenylalanine or tryptophan. D genes are given only for firm matches. Part of the rows lack a size; the others show once, few, many or a class for expanded clones.

TRBV11-3,TRBJ1-2,NA,NA,TGTGCCAGCAGATTACATTCGAGTTCTTCAGGGAATGGCTGCACCTTC,CASRLHSSSSGNGCTF
TRBV20-1,TRBJ2-7,few,TRBD2,TGCAGTGCACTTGGACTAGCAGAGCAGTACTTC,CSALGLAEQYF
TRBV13,TRBJ2-2,few,NA,TGTGCCAGCACCGAAGGGGGCGGGGAGCTGTTTTTT,CASTEGGGELFF
TRBV19,TRBJ1-1,few,NA,TGTGCCAGTAGCCGATACAGGGCAACGCCTGAAGCTTTCTTT,CASSRYRATPEAFF
TRBV7-2,TRBJ1-1,NA,NA,TGTGCCAGCAGCTTCCTACAGGGCCTGAACACTGAAGCTTTCTTT,CASSFLQGLNTEAFF
TRBV7-9,TRBJ1-2,NA,NA,TGTTCCAGCAGCTTAACAGGGCCTAACTATGGCTACACCTTC,CSSSLTGPNYGYTF
TRBV6-6,TRBJ1-3,NA,TRBD1,TGTGCCAGCAGTCAGCAGGGGGCTGACACCATATATTTT,CASSQQGADTIYF
TRBV6-6,TRBJ2-7,NA,TRBD1,TGTGCCAGCAGCCGGGACAGCCTCTACGAGCAGTACTTC,CASSRDSLYEQYF
TRBV11-2,TRBJ1-1,NA,TRBD1,TGTGCCAGCAGCGGGACAGCCCTGGGCCGCACTGAAGCTTTCTTT,CASSGTALGRTEAFF
TRBV9,TRBJ1-3,NA,NA,TGTGCCAGCAGCGTAGACGGCTCTGGAAACACCATATATTTT,CASSVDGSGNTIYF
TRBV19,TRBJ2-1,NA,NA,TGTGCCAGTAGTCCCACAGGTTACAATGAGCAGTTCTTC,CASSPTGYNEQFF
TRBV7-2,TRBJ1-2,NA,NA,TGTGCCAGCAGCATAAGGCGTGGGGAGGGCTACACCTTC,CASSIRRGEGYTF
TRBV6-1,TRBJ1-5,NA,NA,TGTGCCAGCAGTGAAAGAGGGGGATTGGGCAATCAGCCCCAGCGTTTT,CASSERGGLGNQPQRF
TRBV19,TRBJ2-1,NA,TRBD2,TGTGCCAGTAGTCCCCCGACTAGCGGGGTTGTGGAGGTGAAGTTCTTC,CASSPPTSGVVEVKFF
TRBV2,TRBJ2-2,NA,NA,TGTGCCAGCAGTTTTCTGGGGGGGCTCGGCGGGGAGCTGTTTTTT,CASSFLGGLGGELFF
TRBV6-1,TRBJ1-2,NA,TRBD1,TGTGCCAGCAGTGAAGTGATGACAGGGGACGGCTACACCTTC,CASSEVMTGDGYTF
TRBV7-8,TRBJ2-2,NA,NA,TGTGCCAGCAGCTTAGCAAATAGACAGGTTATCACCGGGGAGCTGTTTTTT,CASSLANRQVITGELFF
TRBV18,TRBJ2-7,once,TRBD2,TGTGCCAGCTCACCGTCCGGGACTAGCTCAGAGCAGTACTTC,CASSPSGTSSEQYF
TRBV18,TRBJ1-2,few,TRBD1,TGTGCCAGCTCACCTACTCAGGGGGCGCCAGTATATGGCTACACCTTC,CASSPTQGAPVYGYTF
TRBV6-1,TRBJ1-6,NA,TRBD1,TGTGCCAGCACCGGCGGCGACAGGGCCGGATCACCCCTCCACTTT,CASTGGDRAGSPLHF
TRBV4-1,TRBJ2-5,few,TRBD2,TGCGCCAGCAGCCTCGCGGGGGGTCGAGAGACCCAGTACTTC,CASSLAGGRETQYF
TRBV4-3,TRBJ2-3,NA,NA,TGCGCCAGCAGCCAATCCGGGAAGGGGGGCACAGATACGCAGTATTTT,CASSQSGKGGTDTQYF
TRBV7-2,TRBJ1-6,NA,TRBD1,TGTGCCAGCCTAGACAGGGGATATTCACCCCTCCACTTT,CASLDRGYSPLHF
TRBV18,TRBJ1-1,NA,TRBD1,TGTGCCAGCTCACCACGGCCAGGGGGCTTGGACACTGAAGCTTTCTTT,CASSPRPGGLDTEAFF
TRBV2,TRBJ2-3,NA,NA,TGTGCCAGCTACGTCGGGGTCCCGGGGACGCAGTATTTT,CASYVGVPGTQYF
TRBV20-1,TRBJ2-7,NA,NA,TGCAGTGCTATTCATTCCTACGAGCAGTACTTC,CSAIHSYEQYF
TRBV11-2,TRBJ2-7,NA,TRBD2,TGTGCCAGCAGCACGTTAGCGGGCCTCTCCTACGAGCAGTACTTC,CASSTLAGLSYEQYF
TRBV6-1,TRBJ1-1,NA,NA,TGTGCCAGCAGACCGACAATTAACACTGAAGCTTTCTTT,CASRPTINTEAFF
TRBV6-5,TRBJ1-1,NA,NA,TGTGCCAGCAGTTACTTCATTTACACTGAAGCTTTCTTT,CASSYFIYTEAFF
TRBV7-2,TRBJ2-5,NA,NA,TGTGCCAGCAGCTTAGAAGGAGCGGGTGAGCTCCAAGAGACCCAGTACTTC,CASSLEGAGELQETQYF
TRBV11-2,TRBJ2-4,NA,TRBD1,TGTGCCAGCAGCTCCCGGACAGGTGGGGAACAAAACATTCAGTACTTC,CASSSRTGGEQNIQYF
TRBV4-1,TRBJ2-1,once,NA,TGCGCCAGCAGCCCCATCAGACTCTTGGGCTCCTACAATGAGCAGTTCTTC,CASSPIRLLGSYNEQFF
TRBV2,TRBJ2-1,NA,TRBD2,TGTGCCAGCAGTGCTAGGCGGGGGTACAATGAGCAGTTCTTC,CASSARRGYNEQFF
TRBV2,TRBJ1-4,NA,TRBD1,TGTGCCAGCAGAGGGACAGGAGGGGAAAAACTGTTTTTT,CASRGTGGEKLFF
TRBV19,TRBJ1-5,NA,NA,TGTGCCAGTAGGGGGATGGGGAGCGACCAGCCCCAGCATTTT,CASRGMGSDQPQHF
TRBV18,TRBJ2-7,NA,TRBD2,TGTGCCAGCTCACCATATGCGGGGGGGCCCTACGAGCAGTACTTC,CASSPYAGGPYEQYF
TRBV11-1,TRBJ1-2,NA,TRBD1,TGTGCCAGCAGCCCGACAGGGTACTATGGCTACACCTTC,CASSPTGYYGYTF
TRBV7-8,TRBJ1-5,NA,NA,TGTGCCAGCAGCTTAGGGGCCGGGGGTGTTTATCAGCCCCAGCATTTT,CASSLGAGGVYQPQHF
TRBV5-6,TRBJ2-5,NA,TRBD2,TGTGCCAGCAGCTTGACGCTAGCGGGGGAAGAGACCCAGTACTTC,CASSLTLAGEETQYF
TRBV7-3,TRBJ2-2,NA,NA,TGTGCCAGCAGCTTATACAGGGACACCGGGGAGCTGTTTTTT,CASSLYRDTGELFF
TRBV29-1,TRBJ2-7,NA,NA,TGCAGCGTGGTCGGACAGGACTACCGGGCGTACTTC,CSVVGQDYRAYF
TRBV18,TRBJ2-7,NA,TRBD2,TGTGCCAGCTCACCGACTAGCGGGGTCCACGAGCAGTACTTC,CASSPTSGVHEQYF
TRBV6-5,TRBJ1-4,NA,NA,TGTGCCAGCAGTTACGGTCGAACTAATGAAGAACTGTTTTTT,CASSYGRTNEELFF
TRBV7-9,TRBJ2-5,NA,TRBD1,TGTGCCAGCAGCCCTCTCCCGGGCCAGGGGGAAGAGACCCAGTACTTC,CASSPLPGQGEETQYF
TRBV9,TRBJ1-3,NA,TRBD1,TGTGCCAGCAGCGGGAAAATCGGACAGGGGGCGTGGGGAAACACCATATATTTT,CASSGKIGQGAWGNTIYF
TRBV11-3,TRBJ2-1,NA,NA,TGTGCCAGCAGCTTAGTAGGAGGAACGGGAGATGAGCAGTTCTTC,CASSLVGGTGDEQFF
TRBV6-6,TRBJ1-2,NA,NA,TGTGCCAGCAGTCCCCAGACCAGGGGCTATGGCTACACCTTC,CASSPQTRGYGYTF
TRBV7-9,TRBJ2-1,few,TRBD2,TGTGCCAGCAGCTTTCCCGGGACTAGCGTTCGGGAGCAGTTCTTC,CASSFPGTSVREQFF